What follows is one T cell receptor beta chain and its context. Its antigen is undetermined. The data are from a study of graft-versus-host responses after intestinal transplantation. Study results and limitations: Clonal ratios of graft-versus-host to host-versus-graft in allografts were high for patients exhibiting graft-donor T cell macrochimerism.

The assay was immunoSEQ multiplex PCR, and TCRdb's table has in-frame clones only and misses some. This sample has 90,000 to 150,000 clones, with approximately 95% found just once. This CDR3 comprises 15 residues. V lost 4 bases and J lost 2; bases outside the gene matches: 8. Germline CDR1 reads GTSNPN; CDR2 reads SVGIG (reference sequence). The J gene is TRBJ2-7, the V gene TRBV30; 10 bases are a match to TRBD1. Sequencing used unstimulated CD8+ T cells sorted from spleen or lymph node cells, obtained before intestinal transplant. This receptor was taken from a human donor who received an intestinal transplant. CDR3 sequence: CAWNPGQGIPYEQYF. The CDR3 bases are TGTGCCTGGAACCCGGGACAGGGGATCCCCTACGAGCAGTACTTC.